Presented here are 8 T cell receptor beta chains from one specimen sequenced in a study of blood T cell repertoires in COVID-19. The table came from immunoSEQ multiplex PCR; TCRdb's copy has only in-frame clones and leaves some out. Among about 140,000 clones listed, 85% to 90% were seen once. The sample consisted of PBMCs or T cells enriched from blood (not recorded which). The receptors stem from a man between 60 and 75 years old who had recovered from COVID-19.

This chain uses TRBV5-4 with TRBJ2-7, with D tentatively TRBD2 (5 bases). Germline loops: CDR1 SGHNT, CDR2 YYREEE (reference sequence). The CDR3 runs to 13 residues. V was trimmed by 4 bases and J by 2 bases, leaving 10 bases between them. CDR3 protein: CASSKDGTYEQYF. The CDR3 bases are TGTGCCAGCAGCAAAGACGGGACCTACGAGCAGTACTTC.

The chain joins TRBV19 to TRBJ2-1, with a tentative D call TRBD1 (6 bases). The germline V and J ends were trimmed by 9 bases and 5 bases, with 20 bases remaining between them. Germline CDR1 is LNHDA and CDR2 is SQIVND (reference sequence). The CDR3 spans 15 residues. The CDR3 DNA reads TGTGCCAGCGCGGTTGGGGGCATCAGGGACAATGAGCAGTTCTTC. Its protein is CASAVGGIRDNEQFF.

The CDR3 protein is CASSLSDSYTQYF. In nucleotides, the CDR3 is TGTGCCAGCAGCTTATCGGACAGTTATACGCAGTATTTT. V usage is TRBV7-2 and J usage is TRBJ2-3, with D possibly matching TRBD1 (6 bases). V lost 2 bases and J lost 7, with 10 bases in between. The germline CDR1 and CDR2 sequences are SGHTA and FQGNSA. This CDR3 contains 13 residues.

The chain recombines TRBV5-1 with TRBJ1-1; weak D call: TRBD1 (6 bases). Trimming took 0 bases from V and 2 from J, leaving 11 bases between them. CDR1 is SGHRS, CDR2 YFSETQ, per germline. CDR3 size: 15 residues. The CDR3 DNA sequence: TGCGCCAGCAGCTTGGATCCACAGGGAAACACTGAAGCTTTCTTT. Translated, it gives CASSLDPQGNTEAFF.

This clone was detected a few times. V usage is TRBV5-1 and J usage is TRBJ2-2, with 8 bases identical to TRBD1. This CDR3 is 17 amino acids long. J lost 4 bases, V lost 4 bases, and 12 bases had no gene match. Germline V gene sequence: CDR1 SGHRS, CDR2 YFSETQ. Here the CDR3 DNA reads TGCGCCAGCAGCCCCACCTCAGGGGGCCGTCGCACCGGGGAGCTGTTTTTT. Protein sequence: CASSPTSGGRRTGELFF.

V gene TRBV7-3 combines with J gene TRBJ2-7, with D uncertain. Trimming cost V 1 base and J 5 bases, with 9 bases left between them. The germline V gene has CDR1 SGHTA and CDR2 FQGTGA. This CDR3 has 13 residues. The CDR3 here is CASSLNPRDEQYF. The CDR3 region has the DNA TGTGCCAGCAGCTTAAACCCCCGGGACGAGCAGTACTTC.

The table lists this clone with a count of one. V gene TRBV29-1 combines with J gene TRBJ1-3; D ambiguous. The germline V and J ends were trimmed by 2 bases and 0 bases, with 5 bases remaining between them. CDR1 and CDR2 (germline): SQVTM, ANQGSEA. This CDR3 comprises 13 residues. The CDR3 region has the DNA TGCAGCGTTGAAAGGAGCTCTGGAAACACCATATATTTT. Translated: CSVERSSGNTIYF.

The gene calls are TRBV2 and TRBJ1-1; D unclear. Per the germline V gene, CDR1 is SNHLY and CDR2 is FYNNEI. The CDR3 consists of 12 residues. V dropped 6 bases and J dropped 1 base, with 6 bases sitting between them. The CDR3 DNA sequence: TGTGCCAGCAGGGTAGCGAACACTGAAGCTTTCTTT. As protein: CASRVANTEAFF.